The present TCR beta chain was sequenced within a study of metastatic and nonmetastatic thyroid tumors (dated by TCRdb to the early 2020s). At the level of the whole study: Repertoires from peripheral blood and from tumor or nodule tissue samples of malignant and benign thyroid patients were compared. Beyond this particular receptor, the publication reports: In both blood and tumor samples, malignant tumors were reported to have significantly higher TCR beta diversity than benign nodules.

Library construction relied on PCR. TCRdb shows the sequencer as Illumina HiSeq 4000. High-throughput sequencing was used to profile the TCR beta-chain CDR3 region of each patient. The published analysis was carried out like this. A classifier to discriminate distant-metastatic papillary thyroid cancer patients was built from CDR3 differences across clinicopathological groups. The Shannon index was used to measure repertoire diversity, and the Morisita-Horn index was used to measure how similar tumor and blood repertoires were. TCRdb ran its own pipeline on the public reads, namely fastp trimming at Q25 and MiXCR clone calling, and kept in-frame beta chains. The V and J calls were not made by the authors but by TCRdb's processing. Counted in this sample were approximately 3,000 clones; less than 40% of them appeared once. The ten most abundant clones make up 13% to 15% of the sample. No treatment had been received by any patient before thyroid surgery. The study retrospectively analysed patient clinical samples collected from the early 2010s to the late 2010s using T-cell receptor beta sequencing.

Points on this clone: Its antigen specificity is not known. No base quality information exists; no much larger clone differs at one position.

Sequences SGDLS (CDR1) and YYNGEE (CDR2) are obtained from the germline V gene. The CDR3 has 14 amino acids, counting the end cysteine and phenylalanine. Only the CDR3 part of the read is kept: 42 bases, read in frame from the first base. V is trimmed back by 3 bases and J by 5 bases, and the junction contains 4 bases that no gene match accounts for. The receptor's source is a male donor with papillary thyroid cancer or a benign thyroid nodule (not recorded which). Some clones in this sample may be carry-over from other donors' samples. In this chain, TRBV9 is recombined with TRBJ2-3, and 9 junction bases match TRBD1. The material sequenced was adjacent normal tissue. The bases are TGTGCCAGCAGCGCAACAGGGGGCAGAGATACGCAGTATTTT. This codes for CASSATGGRDTQYF.